This T cell receptor (beta chain) was profiled in a study of cytomegalovirus exposure and HLA in healthy donors. Study at large: Samples from HLA-typed donors yielded 65 million to 90 million unique TCRs in an early data release. Findings and caveats of the study: The sole available immune exposure information was CMV serostatus. A later analysis linked a missense DCLRE1C variant to TCR beta V- and J-gene trimming.

Comment on this clone: Its specificity is unknown.

Germline-derived CDR1 and CDR2 are MNHEY and SMNVEV (reference sequence). The CDR3 contains 14 residues. The V end lost 4 bases, the J end lost 7 bases, and 17 bases lay between the germline ends. A multiplex PCR was run with 60 Vbeta primers and 13 Jbeta primers. Produced via immunoSEQ multiplex PCR; TCRdb's table is partial and in-frame only. The data show 190,000 or so clones, with 82% seen just once and 0.098% held by the top ten. The clonotype was recovered from a boy between 2 and 15 years old in good health and CMV-seronegative. The chain joins TRBV27 to TRBJ2-7, with D possibly TRBD2 on 5 matching bases. Sequences were obtained from PBMCs. In DNA form, the CDR3 reads TGTGCCAGCAGTTCGGGCCCCACTAGGTGGGAGCAGTACTTC. It is translated as CASSSGPTRWEQYF.